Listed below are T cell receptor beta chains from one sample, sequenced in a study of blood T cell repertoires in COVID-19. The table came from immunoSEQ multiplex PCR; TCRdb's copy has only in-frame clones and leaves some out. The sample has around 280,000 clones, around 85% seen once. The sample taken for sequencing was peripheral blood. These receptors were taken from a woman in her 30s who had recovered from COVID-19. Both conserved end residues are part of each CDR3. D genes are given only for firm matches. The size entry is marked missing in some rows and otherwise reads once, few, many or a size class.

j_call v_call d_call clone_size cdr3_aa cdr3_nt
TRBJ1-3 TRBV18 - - CASSPMRASGNTIYF TGTGCCAGCTCACCAATGCGGGCGTCGGGAAACACCATATATTTT
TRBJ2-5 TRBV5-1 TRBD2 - CASSSGGTSGGETQYF TGCGCCAGCAGCTCAGGTGGGACTAGCGGGGGAGAGACCCAGTACTTC
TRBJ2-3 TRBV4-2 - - CASSSGGSDTQYF TGTGCCAGCAGCTCAGGAGGGTCAGATACGCAGTATTTT
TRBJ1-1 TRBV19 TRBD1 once CASSPSGGRTEAFF TGTGCCAGTAGTCCCTCAGGGGGACGGACTGAAGCTTTCTTT
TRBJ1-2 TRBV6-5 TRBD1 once CASTETGGRYGYTF TGTGCCAGCACCGAGACAGGGGGCCGGTATGGCTACACCTTC
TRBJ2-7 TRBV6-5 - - CATYDSSYEQYF TGTGCCACCTATGATAGCTCCTACGAGCAGTACTTC
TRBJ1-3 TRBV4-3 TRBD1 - CASSQGQGASGNTIYF TGCGCCAGCAGCCAGGGACAGGGGGCGTCGGGAAACACCATATATTTT
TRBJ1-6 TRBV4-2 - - CASSQDLSAPGVFHSPLHF TGTGCCAGCAGCCAAGATCTTTCGGCCCCGGGGGTTTTTCATTCACCCCTCCACTTT
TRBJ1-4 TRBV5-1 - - CASRAGVEDEKLFF TGCGCCAGCAGGGCAGGGGTTGAGGATGAAAAACTGTTTTTT
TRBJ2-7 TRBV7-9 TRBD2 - CASSLGLAGTYEQYF TGTGCCAGCAGCTTAGGGCTAGCGGGGACCTACGAGCAGTACTTC
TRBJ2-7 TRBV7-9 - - CASSLAGEPYEQYF TGTGCCAGCAGCTTAGCGGGAGAGCCCTACGAGCAGTACTTC
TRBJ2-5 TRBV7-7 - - CASSLGLARPETQYF TGTGCTAGCAGCTTAGGATTAGCGCGCCCCGAGACCCAGTACTTC
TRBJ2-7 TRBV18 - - CASSPRVGEQYF TGTGCCAGCTCACCCAGGGTGGGCGAGCAGTACTTC
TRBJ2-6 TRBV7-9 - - CASSPIRGLTRSGANVLTF TGTGCCAGCAGTCCGATAAGGGGCTTAACCCGCTCTGGGGCCAACGTCCTGACTTTC
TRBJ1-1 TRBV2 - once CASSVRANTEAFF TGTGCCAGCAGTGTGAGGGCGAACACTGAAGCTTTCTTT
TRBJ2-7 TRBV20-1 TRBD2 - CSASLAGNEQYF TGCAGTGCTAGTCTAGCGGGCAACGAGCAGTACTTC
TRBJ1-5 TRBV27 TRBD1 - CASSEDRGSAQHF TGTGCCAGCAGCGAAGACAGGGGGAGTGCCCAGCATTTT
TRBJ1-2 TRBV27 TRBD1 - CAAARTGGDYGYTF TGTGCCGCGGCTAGGACAGGGGGTGACTATGGCTACACCTTC
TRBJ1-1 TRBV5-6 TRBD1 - CASSGLDRGAFF TGTGCCAGCAGCGGACTAGACAGGGGAGCTTTCTTT
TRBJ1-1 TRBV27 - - CASSFPGQHTEAFF TGTGCCAGCAGTTTCCCGGGTCAGCACACTGAAGCTTTCTTT